Listed here are 26 T cell receptor beta chains from one sample, sequenced in a study of control samples from healthy donors and cancer patients. The data were produced by immunoSEQ multiplex PCR, yet TCRdb's version contains in-frame clones alone and is incomplete. The sample contains roughly 63,000 clones, roughly 90% of which appear only once. The material sequenced was PBMCs. Source of these receptors: a man aged 35 to 55 with colorectal cancer.

The chain recombines TRBV7-3 with TRBJ2-2, with 11 bases identical to TRBD2. Germline assignment: CDR1 SGHTA and CDR2 FQGTGA. This CDR3 has 17 residues. V lost 2 bases, J lost 5 bases, and 7 bases stayed unmatched. CDR3 in DNA: TGTGCCAGCAGCTTATCGGCTAGCGGGGGGCGGACCGGGGAGCTGTTTTTT. Protein: CASSLSASGGRTGELFF.

This clone was observed a single time. The rearrangement joins TRBV4-1 to TRBJ1-2, with no clear D. V was pared by 1 base and J by 2 bases, with 11 bases between. In germline, CDR1 is MGHRA, CDR2 YSYEKL. The CDR3 is 15 amino acids. The CDR3 here is CASSQVTTQNYGYTF. The DNA of the CDR3 is TGCGCCAGCAGCCAAGTTACTACGCAAAACTATGGCTACACCTTC.

The V call is TRBV19, the J call TRBJ2-1, with D uncertain. This CDR3 spans 15 amino acids. CDR1 is LNHDA and CDR2 is SQIVND in the germline V gene (reference sequence). The V end was cut by 5 bases, the J end by 8 bases, with 19 bases between. The DNA of the CDR3 is TGTGCCAGTAGTCCGAGCTATTCTCCCTTCCATGAGCAGTTCTTC. It specifies CASSPSYSPFHEQFF.

The chain employs TRBV29-1 and TRBJ2-1; the match to TRBD2 covers 8 bases. CDR1 is SQVTM and CDR2 is ANQGSEA in the germline V gene. CDR3 length equals 17 residues. V shed 7 bases, J shed 0 bases, and the junction held 14 bases outside the gene matches. The CDR3 reads CSAIAGKPPSSYNEQFF. CDR3 bases: TGCAGCGCCATAGCGGGGAAACCCCCAAGCTCCTACAATGAGCAGTTCTTC.

The J gene is TRBJ1-2, the V gene TRBV20-1; 10 bases map to TRBD1. CDR3 length: 13 residues. J lost 7 bases, V lost 5 bases, and 7 bases had no gene match. In germline, CDR1 is DFQATT, CDR2 SNEGSKA (reference sequence). CDR3 region: CSARGQGVGGYTF. The CDR3 DNA is TGCAGTGCTCGTGGACAGGGGGTTGGTGGCTACACCTTC.

This chain connects TRBV7-3 to TRBJ1-5; 7 nucleotides line up with TRBD1. There are 16 residues in the CDR3. Unmatched junction bases numbered 8, after V lost 0 bases and J lost 6 bases. CDR1 and CDR2 from the germline V gene are SGHTA and FQGTGA. The CDR3 sequence is CASSLTQGGLFQPQHF. For the CDR3, the DNA is TGTGCCAGCAGCTTAACGCAGGGGGGGCTTTTTCAGCCCCAGCATTTT.

The chain has TRBV7-9 and TRBJ2-5; TRBD2 aligns across 7 bases. The V and J ends lost 2 bases and 0 bases, in that order; junction bases with no gene match: 9. The CDR3 consists of 17 residues. In germline, CDR1 is SEHNR, CDR2 FQNEAQ (reference sequence). The DNA of the CDR3 is TGTGCCAGCAGCTTACCCAGCGGGGAGGTGTACCAAGAGACCCAGTACTTC. Translated: CASSLPSGEVYQETQYF.

In this sample, this clone turned up once. This sample also contains other DNA sequences that code for the same CDR3. V usage is TRBV30 and J usage is TRBJ2-3, with D unresolved. Germline CDR1 GTSNPN, CDR2 SVGIG (reference sequence). The CDR3 covers 13 residues. The V and J ends lost 0 bases and 0 bases respectively, with 4 bases between them. The DNA for the CDR3 is TGTGCCTGGAGTGTATCGAGCACAGATACGCAGTATTTT. Amino acids: CAWSVSSTDTQYF.

This chain uses TRBV29-1 with TRBJ1-3; no reliable D call. V lost 3 bases and J 2 bases, leaving 2 bases between the germline ends. Germline CDR1 reads SQVTM; CDR2 reads ANQGSEA. This CDR3 spans 11 amino acids. CDR3 bases: TGCAGCGTTGAGACTGGAAACACCATATATTTT. Translated, it gives CSVETGNTIYF.

The chain has TRBV3-1 (or the pseudogene TRBV3-2) and TRBJ1-2; D gene unclear. V lost 4 bases and J lost 6, with 18 bases in between. The CDR3 contains 15 residues. Germline V gene lookup returns CDR1 LGHDT and CDR2 YNNKEL (reference sequence). The CDR3 reads CASSPIFSARDGYTF. The CDR3 nucleotides are TGTGCCAGCAGCCCGATTTTCTCGGCGAGGGATGGCTACACCTTC.

This clone is a singleton in its sample. The rearrangement joins TRBV6-5 to TRBJ2-1; 7 bases match TRBD1. This CDR3 has 12 residues. V lost 8 bases to trimming and J lost 9 bases; unmatched junction nucleotides: 7. Germline V lookup: CDR1 MNHEY, CDR2 SVGAGI. This CDR3 reads CASSTGAGEQFF. The CDR3 DNA reads TGTGCCAGCTCTACAGGGGCGGGTGAGCAGTTCTTC.

The gene calls are TRBV6-5 and TRBJ1-1, with D tentatively TRBD1 (5 bases). This CDR3 spans 16 amino acids. V was pared by 2 bases and J by 1 base, with 14 bases between. The germline CDR1 and CDR2 sequences are MNHEY and SVGAGI. The CDR3, as DNA: TGTGCCAGCAGTTACGCAGTAGGGACGGCGAACACTGAAGCTTTCTTT. Encoded protein: CASSYAVGTANTEAFF.

This rearrangement joins TRBV5-6 to TRBJ1-5; tentative D call: TRBD1 (6 bases). This CDR3 comprises 15 residues. CDR1 is SGHDT and CDR2 is YYEEEE in the germline V gene. Trimming shortened V by 3 bases and J by 6 bases, and 16 bases separated the two germline ends. CDR3 amino acids: CASSSRAGGGQPQHF. CDR3 DNA: TGTGCCAGCAGCTCTCGGGCGGGGGGCGGTCAGCCCCAGCATTTT.

This clone was recorded once. CDR3 DNA sequence: TGTGCCAGCTCACCTGGACGGGGGACACCGGGGGAGCAGTACTTC. Amino acids: CASSPGRGTPGEQYF. This chain links TRBV18 with TRBJ2-7; D may correspond to TRBD1 or TRBD2 (6 bases each). V lost 3 bases, J lost 7 bases, and 19 bases lay in between. From germline, CDR1 is KGHSH and CDR2 LQKENI. The CDR3 loop spans 15 amino acids. Complete variable domain (other parts from reference TRBV18 and TRBJ2-7): NAGVMQNPRHLVRRRGQEARLRCSPMKGHSHVYWYRQLPEEGLKFMVYLQKENIIDESGMPKERFSAEFPKEGPSILRIQQVVRGDSAAYFCASSPGRGTPGEQYFGPGTRLTVT.

The chain recombines TRBV7-9 with TRBJ2-1; 8 bases match TRBD1. V dropped 5 bases and J dropped 3; count of bases not matched to a gene: 6. This CDR3 comprises 15 residues. CDR1 SEHNR and CDR2 FQNEAQ come from the germline V gene (reference sequence). The CDR3 sequence is CASSLRTGSYNEQFF. The CDR3 DNA reads TGTGCCAGCAGCCTACGGACAGGGAGCTACAATGAGCAGTTCTTC.

The chain employs TRBV11-2 and TRBJ2-2; maybe TRBD2 (5 bases). V lost 5 bases and J lost 6, with 10 bases in between. The germline V gene encodes CDR1 SGHAT and CDR2 FQNNGV. The length of the CDR3 is 13 residues. This CDR3 is CASSTGVSGELFF. The CDR3 region has the DNA TGTGCCAGCAGCACCGGGGTCTCCGGGGAGCTGTTTTTT.

This CDR3 reads CASSKEVGRQPQHF. As DNA, the CDR3 is TGTGCCAGCAGCAAAGAGGTGGGGAGACAGCCCCAGCATTTT. The chain employs TRBV21-1 and TRBJ1-5. TRBV21-1 is marked as a pseudogene. This CDR3 is 14 amino acids long.

The chain recombines TRBV5-6 with TRBJ2-1; TRBD2 might be the D (6 bases). This CDR3 has 13 amino acids. The V end was cut by 4 bases, the J end by 7 bases, with 12 bases between. Germline V CDR1 and CDR2: SGHDT, YYEEEE. The CDR3 DNA is TGTGCCAGCAGCAGCCTACTAGCTAATGAGCAGTTCTTC. This gives the protein CASSSLLANEQFF.

The chain has TRBV9 and TRBJ2-2; D not resolved. The CDR3 length is 14 residues. V lost 5 bases, J lost 4 bases, and 12 bases lay in between. The V gene's germline CDR1 is SGDLS and CDR2 YYNGEE. The CDR3 sequence: CASRPPWGTGELFF. The CDR3 nucleotides are TGTGCCAGCAGACCTCCATGGGGCACCGGGGAGCTGTTTTTT. The full variable domain, with the rest looked up from reference TRBV9 and TRBJ2-2, is DSGVTQTPKHLITATGQRVTLRCSPRSGDLSVYWYQQSLDQGLQFLIQYYNGEERAKGNILERFSAQQFPDLHSELNLSSLELGDSALYFCASRPPWGTGELFFGEGSRLTVL.

The gene calls are TRBV6-5 and TRBJ2-2; TRBD2 matches at 10 bases. The CDR3 is 16 amino acids. Germline V CDR1 and CDR2: MNHEY, SVGAGI. With V trimmed by 4 bases and J by 1 base, 3 bases remained unmatched. CDR3 protein: CASSFQRGGNTGELFF. The CDR3 DNA reads TGTGCCAGCAGTTTTCAGCGGGGGGGGAACACCGGGGAGCTGTTTTTT.

This CDR3 reads CASSLRRQGNNEQFF. In DNA form, the CDR3 reads TGTGCCAGCAGCTTAAGGCGACAGGGAAACAATGAGCAGTTCTTC. The rearrangement joins TRBV7-2 to TRBJ2-1; 7 bases agree with TRBD1. With V trimmed by 2 bases and J by 5 bases, 6 bases remained unmatched. This CDR3 has 15 amino acids. The germline CDR1 and CDR2 sequences are SGHTA and FQGNSA.

This clone was found once. V and J are TRBV14 and TRBJ1-1; possible D gene TRBD1, 5 bases. The germline gives CDR1 SGHDN, CDR2 FVKESK. Trimming took off 3 bases at V and 5 bases at J, with 13 bases between the two ends. The CDR3 extends over 14 amino acids. CDR3 in amino acids: CASSHRGERTEAFF. CDR3 bases: TGTGCCAGCAGCCATAGGGGAGAGAGAACTGAAGCTTTCTTT.

The CDR3 spells CASSETRDRGYTF. The CDR3 DNA reads TGTGCCAGCAGCGAAACGAGGGATCGTGGCTACACCTTC. J is TRBJ1-2 and V is TRBV7-8; D not resolved. Per germline, CDR1 SGHVS and CDR2 FQNEAQ. The CDR3 sequence is 13 residues long. With 5 bases removed from V and 7 bases from J, the gap between germline ends came to 14 bases.

V is TRBV7-8 and J is TRBJ1-1, with 7 bases identical to TRBD1. Germline CDR1 is SGHVS and CDR2 is FQNEAQ. The CDR3 totals 13 residues. V gave up 4 bases and J gave up 5 bases; unmatched junction bases: 4. The CDR3 DNA follows: TGTGCCAGCAGCTCAGGGGGAAGGACTGAAGCTTTCTTT. Its protein product is CASSSGGRTEAFF.

The chain couples TRBV5-1 to TRBJ2-7, with D unclear. V was cut by 0 bases and J by 7 bases, with 11 bases left in between. This CDR3 contains 13 residues. CDR1 SGHRS and CDR2 YFSETQ come from the germline V gene. The CDR3 DNA sequence: TGCGCCAGCAGCTTGGCCATTAGGGAAGAGCAGTACTTC. It is translated as CASSLAIREEQYF.

The chain is built from TRBV6-6 and TRBJ1-1; 8 bases align to TRBD1. There are 14 residues in the CDR3. The germline V gene encodes CDR1 MNHNY and CDR2 SVGAGI (reference sequence). Trimming cost V 5 bases and J 0 bases; bases outside gene matches: 2. The chain's CDR3 is CASSKDRVNTEAFF. DNA for the CDR3: TGTGCCAGCAGTAAGGACAGGGTGAACACTGAAGCTTTCTTT.